This TCR beta chain was profiled in a study of blood T cells in healthy people across ages. This clonotype was picked up a small number of times. This CDR3 comprises 13 residues. V was pared by 3 bases and J by 2 bases, with 6 bases between. Germline CDR1 is LGHDT and CDR2 is YNNKEL (reference sequence). Through a sample-barcoded 5' primer and a J-beta primer mix, a second PCR was run for roughly 7 to 12 cycles. Via MiXCR, TCRdb re-called the 5' RACE reads, giving one row per CDR3 protein. The sample lists approximately 760,000 distinct CDR3 sequences; 20% to 25% were seen once. The same specimen was also included in a second study, on T cells of mothers and their children.

The sequenced sample consisted of blood. This clonotype was sampled from a boy aged 10-17 years in good health. This chain joins TRBV3-1 and TRBJ2-3, with D uncertain. For the CDR3, the DNA is TGTGCCAGCAGCCAGGGATTCACAGATACGCAGTATTTT. This gives the protein CASSQGFTDTQYF.